This T cell receptor (beta chain) was documented in a study of T cell responses to AZD1222 COVID-19 vaccine. Looking at the study overall: The study pooled second doses at about 4 or about 12 weeks. General study findings and limits: Every sample of the repertoires postdated the peak T cell response. Mapped onto spike, vaccine-associated CD4 TCRs spanned it and were dominant at 160-218 and 743-854.

As for this clone: Its antigen is not identified.

Profiled with immunoSEQ multiplex PCR; TCRdb holds only in-frame clones, not every one. Found here are under 200,000 clones, about 91% of them singletons; the top ten hold 1.9%. The TCR comes from an adult in good health. The sequencing here drew on peripheral blood, taken on day 0 of AZD1222 vaccination.

In nucleotides, the CDR3 is TGTGCCAGCAGCCCTACTCATGACGGAATCGAGCAGTACTTC. Translation: CASSPTHDGIEQYF. The chain couples TRBV28 to TRBJ2-7; no definite D call. The CDR3 consists of 14 residues. Germline CDR1 and CDR2: MDHEN and SYDVKM. The ends were cut back, 6 bases at V and 6 bases at J, with 18 bases in the middle.